Described below is a single T cell receptor beta chain sequence and its context. The antigen it binds to is not known. Within one base of it there is no much larger clone, and no base qualities were kept. TCRbeta CDR3 regions were amplified from genomic DNA by means of the immunoSEQ Assay, a bias-controlled multiplex PCR. The original pipeline was this. The number of nucleated cells in each sample was estimated from the amplification of reference gene primers within the assay. To quantify the absolute abundance of each unique TCRbeta CDR3 rearrangement, sequence reads were collapsed and filtered. For each sample, productive Simpson clonality was calculated as the square root of Simpson's diversity index over productive rearrangements. TCRdb stores this immuneACCESS table with in-frame sequences only. Part of the clones is absent; in the studies checked, under half of the shortfall reflects unresolved V genes, and no reason is known for the rest. V and J calls plus clone size are reproduced from that table; the DNA served to infer D and trimming. This sample holds more than 90,000 clones; about nine tenths were observed only once. In total, the top ten clones hold roughly 4% of the sample.

This sample stems from a study of blood T cell repertoires in COVID-19 (TCRdb year 2020). Notes on the research overall: Samples from collaborators originated in the United States, Italy and Spain and spanned both the acute and convalescent phases of COVID-19. The material from the prospective study consisted of cDNA or gDNA derived from T cells, B-cell-depleted T cells, or PBMCs. Nearly every sample came with metadata listing a de-identified subject ID, COVID-19 status, age in years and sex. Samples came from the ongoing ImmuneRACE study (first 160 participants) plus 1,254 subjects from 6 global collaborators. The repertoires were released in a freely available public database meant as a resource for research on the immune response to SARS-CoV-2. Where HLA class I and class II types were available, the types were taken from metadata supplied by the sample provider, not from assay-based typing. Deeply sampled blood TCRbeta repertoires from subjects exposed to, actively infected with, or recovered from COVID-19 were included in the dataset.

Each collaborating institution followed its own protocols to collect whole blood in K2EDTA tubes. Collaborator samples were shipped for TCRbeta analysis as frozen whole blood, isolated PBMCs, or DNA extracted from either sample type. Results the study describes overall, beyond this receptor: How much clinical and demographic metadata was included differed by source and by participant, and the metadata was provided uncurated.

V loses 2 bases of germline sequence and J loses 6 bases, and the interval between the two ends is 7 bases. CDR1 and CDR2 (MNHEY, SVGAGI) derive from the germline V gene. The CDR3 numbers 13 residues from cysteine through phenylalanine. The DNA shown is the 39-base CDR3, in frame from base 1. The V and J genes are TRBV6-5 and TRBJ2-2; the D region possibly corresponds to TRBD1 (5 bases align). The sequence came from a man in his forties or fifties with acute or convalescent COVID-19. The sequenced sample was peripheral blood. In nucleotide form, the sequence is TGTGCCAGCAGTTACAGGGGCGCCGGGGAGCTGTTTTTT. Protein translation: CASSYRGAGELFF.